The source of this T cell receptor beta chain is a study of technical replicates of blood from a handful of donors. Using immunoSEQ multiplex PCR, the repertoire was profiled, and TCRdb retains in-frame clones only, with some absent. This table has roughly 64,000 clones, about 88% appearing once. Input material: PBMCs. The clonotype originates from a human donor in good health. Some clones in this sample may be carry-over from other donors' samples.

CDR3 residues: CASSLSSGEGTQYF. The CDR3 region has the DNA TGCGCCAGCAGCCTCTCTAGCGGGGAGGGGACCCAGTACTTC. The chain recombines TRBV5-1 with TRBJ2-5; 9 bases map to TRBD2. CDR1 is SGHRS and CDR2 is YFSETQ in the germline V gene. There are 14 residues in the CDR3. V dropped 4 bases and J dropped 7; count of bases not matched to a gene: 8.